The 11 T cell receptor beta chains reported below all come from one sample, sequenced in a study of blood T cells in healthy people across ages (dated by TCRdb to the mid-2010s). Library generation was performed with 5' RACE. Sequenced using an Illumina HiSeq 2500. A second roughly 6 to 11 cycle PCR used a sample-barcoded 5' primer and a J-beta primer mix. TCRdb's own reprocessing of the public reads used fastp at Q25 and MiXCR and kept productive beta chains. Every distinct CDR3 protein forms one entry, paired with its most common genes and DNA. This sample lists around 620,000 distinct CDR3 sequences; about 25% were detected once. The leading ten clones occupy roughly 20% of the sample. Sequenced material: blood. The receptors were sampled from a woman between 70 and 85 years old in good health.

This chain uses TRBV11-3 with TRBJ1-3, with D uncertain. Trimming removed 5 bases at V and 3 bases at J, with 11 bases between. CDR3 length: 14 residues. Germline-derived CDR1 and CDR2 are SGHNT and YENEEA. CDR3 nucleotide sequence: TGTGCCAGCAGCGCCCGCCGGGGTGGAAACACCATATATTTT. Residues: CASSARRGGNTIYF.

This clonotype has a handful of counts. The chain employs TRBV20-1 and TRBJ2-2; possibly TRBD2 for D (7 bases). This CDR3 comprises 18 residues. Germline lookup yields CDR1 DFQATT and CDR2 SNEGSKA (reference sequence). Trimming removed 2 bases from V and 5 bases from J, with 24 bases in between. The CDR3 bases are TGCAGTGCTAGAATTCTGGGGGGGGGACACGGTCAAACCGGGGAGCTGTTTTTT. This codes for CSARILGGGHGQTGELFF.

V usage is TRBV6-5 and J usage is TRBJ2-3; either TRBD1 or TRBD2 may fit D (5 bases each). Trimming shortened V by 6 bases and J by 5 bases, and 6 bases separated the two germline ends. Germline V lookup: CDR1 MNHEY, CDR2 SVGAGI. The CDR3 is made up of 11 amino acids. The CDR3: CASRGVDTQYF. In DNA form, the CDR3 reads TGTGCCAGCAGGGGGGTAGATACGCAGTATTTT.

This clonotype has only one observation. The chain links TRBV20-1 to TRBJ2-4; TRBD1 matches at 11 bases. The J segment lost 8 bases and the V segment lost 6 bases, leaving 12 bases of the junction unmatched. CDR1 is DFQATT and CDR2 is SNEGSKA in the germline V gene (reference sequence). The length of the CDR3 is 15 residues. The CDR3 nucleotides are TGCAGTGCCGTAGCTCCCGGGACAGGGGGTGACATTCAGTACTTC. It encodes CSAVAPGTGGDIQYF.

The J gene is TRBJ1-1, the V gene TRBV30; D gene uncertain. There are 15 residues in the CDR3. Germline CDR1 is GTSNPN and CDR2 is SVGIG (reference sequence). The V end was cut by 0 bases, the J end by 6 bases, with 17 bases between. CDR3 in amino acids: CAWSVRGRMRAEAFF. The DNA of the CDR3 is TGTGCCTGGAGTGTACGAGGCCGCATGAGGGCTGAAGCTTTCTTT.

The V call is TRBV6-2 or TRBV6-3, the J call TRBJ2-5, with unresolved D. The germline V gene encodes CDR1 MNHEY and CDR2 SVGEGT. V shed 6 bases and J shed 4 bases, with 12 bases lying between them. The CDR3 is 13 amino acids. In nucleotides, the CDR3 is TGTGCCAGCAGACTGGAGAATGGAGAGACCCAGTACTTC. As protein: CASRLENGETQYF.

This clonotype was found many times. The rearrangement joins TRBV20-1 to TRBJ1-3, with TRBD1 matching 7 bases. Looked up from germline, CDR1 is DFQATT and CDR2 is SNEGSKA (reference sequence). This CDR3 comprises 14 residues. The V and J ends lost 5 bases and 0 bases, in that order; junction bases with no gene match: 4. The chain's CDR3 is CSAGRTGSGNTIYF. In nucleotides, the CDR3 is TGCAGTGCTGGGCGGACAGGCTCTGGAAACACCATATATTTT.

CDR3 bases: TGCGCCAGCAGCGGACAGGGACCCCACGAGCAGTACTTC. This translates into CASSGQGPHEQYF. The chain has TRBV5-1 and TRBJ2-7; the match to TRBD1 covers 8 bases. The germline CDR1 and CDR2 sequences are SGHRS and YFSETQ. This CDR3 is built from 13 residues. Losses at the gene ends were 4 bases for V and 5 bases for J; bases not matched to a gene: 5.

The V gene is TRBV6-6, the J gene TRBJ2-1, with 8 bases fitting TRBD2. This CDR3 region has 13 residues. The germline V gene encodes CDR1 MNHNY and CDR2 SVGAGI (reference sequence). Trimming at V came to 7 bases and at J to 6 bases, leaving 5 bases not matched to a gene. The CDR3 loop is CASTFGTSNEQFF. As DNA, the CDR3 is TGTGCCAGCACTTTCGGGACTAGCAATGAGCAGTTCTTC.

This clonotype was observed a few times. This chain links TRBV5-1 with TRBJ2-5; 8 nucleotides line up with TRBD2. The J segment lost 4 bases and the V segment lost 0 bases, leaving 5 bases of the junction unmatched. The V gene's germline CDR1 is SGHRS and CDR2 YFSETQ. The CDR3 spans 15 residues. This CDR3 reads CASSLERRGAETQYF. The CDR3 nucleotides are TGCGCCAGCAGCTTGGAAAGGCGGGGGGCAGAGACCCAGTACTTC.

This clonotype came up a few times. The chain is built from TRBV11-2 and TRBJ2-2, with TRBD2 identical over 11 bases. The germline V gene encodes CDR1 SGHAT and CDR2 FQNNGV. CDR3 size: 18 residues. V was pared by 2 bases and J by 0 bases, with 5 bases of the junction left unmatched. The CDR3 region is CASSLRASGGTNTGELFF. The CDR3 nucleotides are TGTGCCAGCAGCTTAAGGGCTAGCGGGGGGACGAACACCGGGGAGCTGTTTTTT.